A single T cell receptor (beta chain) is shown here with its context. This clonotype came up a few times. Its specific antigen is unknown. One base away there is no much larger clone; base qualities are not given. The library was made by 5' RACE. The sequencer listed for this sample is Illumina HiSeq 2000. A universal primer binding site was introduced by template switching, and a unique molecular identifier was present in the final cDNA, enabling accurate counting of TCR cDNA molecules. Specific primers in the conserved constant-segment region were used to synthesize first-strand cDNA for the TCR alpha and beta chains. To control for contamination, each cDNA library was double barcoded with a SMART-Mk sample barcode plus Illumina barcodes. Two successive PCR steps introduced TruSeq adapter sequences along with Illumina sample barcodes. Sequencing of the TCR alpha and beta cDNA libraries was done on the Illumina HiSeq platform using custom primers. Processing in the source paper ran as follows. MiGEC processed the raw reads to extract unique molecular identifiers, while MiXCR was used to determine the CDR3 positions. For each individual, recombination models were inferred using an EM algorithm with the repgenHMM and IGoR tools. The analysis of shared clonotypes was done with the tcR package in R, with sharing normalized by the product of cloneset sizes. To study raw recombination without the effects of thymic and clonal selection, out-of-frame nonproductive sequences were analyzed. TCRdb's own reprocessing of the public reads used fastp at Q25 and MiXCR and kept productive beta chains. Records with the same CDR3 protein are collapsed into one entry carrying the most frequent genes and DNA. TCRdb's processing, not the study's, gives the V and J calls here. In this sample the table shows some 660,000 distinct CDR3 sequences, 8.6% of which occur a single time. The top ten clones comprise more than 0.75% of the sample.

The record originates from a study of identical twins (dated by TCRdb to about 2016). For the wider study: The study deep-sequenced TCR alpha and beta repertoires from monozygotic twins, unrelated adults of various ages and cord blood to test whether fetal clonotypes persist. To rule out contamination, the twin experiments were replicated at different times with different library preparation protocols.

The germline V gene provides CDR1 MDHEN and CDR2 SYDVKM. The trim is 6 bases for V and 6 bases for J, with a gap of 12 bases between the germline ends. Counted from cysteine to phenylalanine, this CDR3 has 12 amino acids. The retained sequence is limited to the CDR3, 36 bases, with the frame set at the first base. Broad study findings and their caveats: Compared with coincidental sharing between unrelated individuals, an excess of low generation-probability sequences was observed among out-of-frame TCR alpha sequences shared between twins. Conclusions relied on cross-sectional statistical analysis, since the same donors could not be followed over many years. A weaker excess of twin sharing was found in beta out-of-frame sequences because the signal-to-noise ratio was lowered by fewer shared sequences. Invariant T cells such as MAIT and iNKT could partly confound zero-insertion analyses, though diverse VJ usage argued against this for most clonotypes. Fewer insertions were carried by abundant cord blood beta clonotypes; a weaker similar trend was observed in young adult naive repertoires, while no such trend was observed in memory repertoires. Out-of-frame TCR alpha sharing in monozygotic twins was systematically underestimated by recombination models, whereas sharing between unrelated individuals was in agreement with the recombination models.

Only healthy Caucasian donors were included. Three pairs of female monozygotic twins, all aged about 18 to 29 years, made up the twin cohort. The RNA used for TCR libraries was isolated from peripheral blood mononuclear cells. The data also belong to a second study, concerning yellow fever vaccine responses in identical twins. Per that second paper: According to the authors, the vaccine-induced T cell response in identical twins seemed to be partly convergent and partly specific to each individual. In the study, vaccine-responding T cell clones were precisely tracked in identical twins.

The sample was PBMCs. This TCR derives from a woman between 18 and 29 years old in good health. The V and J genes are TRBV28 and TRBJ2-7; no confident D gene assignment can be made. The DNA sequence follows: TGTGCCAGCAGATTAATCGGCAGCGAGCAGTACTTC. Its translation is CASRLIGSEQYF.